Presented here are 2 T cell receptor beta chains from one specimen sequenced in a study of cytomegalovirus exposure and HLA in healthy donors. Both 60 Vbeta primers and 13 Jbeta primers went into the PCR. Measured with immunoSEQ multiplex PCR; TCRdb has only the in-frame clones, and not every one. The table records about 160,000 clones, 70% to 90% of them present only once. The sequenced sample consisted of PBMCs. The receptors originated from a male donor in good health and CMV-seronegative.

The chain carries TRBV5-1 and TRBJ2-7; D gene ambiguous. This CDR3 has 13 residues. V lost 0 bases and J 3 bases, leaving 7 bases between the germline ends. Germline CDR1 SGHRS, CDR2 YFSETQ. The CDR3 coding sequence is TGCGCCAGCAGCTTGGACAGCATCTACGAGCAGTACTTC. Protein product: CASSLDSIYEQYF.

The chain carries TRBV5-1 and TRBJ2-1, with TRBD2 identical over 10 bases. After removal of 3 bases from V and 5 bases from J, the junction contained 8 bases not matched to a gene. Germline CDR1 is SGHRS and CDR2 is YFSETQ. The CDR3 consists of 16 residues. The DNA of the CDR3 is TGCGCCAGCAGCTCGCTACTAGCGGGACCTGACAATGAGCAGTTCTTC. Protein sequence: CASSSLLAGPDNEQFF.